The 16 T cell receptor beta chains below were found in one sample sequenced in a study of cytomegalovirus exposure and HLA in healthy donors. A multiplex PCR was run with 60 Vbeta primers and 13 Jbeta primers. Produced via immunoSEQ multiplex PCR; TCRdb's table is partial and in-frame only. The sample includes about 160,000 clones, about 80% of them seen just once. The specimen was PBMCs. Every receptor here comes from a woman aged 50 to 65 in good health and CMV-seropositive.

The chain joins TRBV9 to TRBJ2-6; possibly TRBD2 for D (6 bases). The germline V gene has CDR1 SGDLS and CDR2 YYNGEE. The CDR3 totals 17 residues. Trimming took off 3 bases at V and 0 bases at J, with 13 bases between the two ends. CDR3 coding DNA: TGTGCCAGCAGCGGCGCGGGGCAAAGCTCTGGGGCCAACGTCCTGACTTTC. Encoded protein: CASSGAGQSSGANVLTF.

J is TRBJ2-3 and V is TRBV27; D gene ambiguous. Germline-derived CDR1 and CDR2 are MNHEY and SMNVEV (reference sequence). The CDR3 length is 13 residues. V shed 2 bases and J shed 7 bases, with 10 bases lying between them. The CDR3 DNA reads TGTGCCAGCAGTTTAAGTTTACGGTATACGCAGTATTTT. The encoded protein is CASSLSLRYTQYF.

This clone was seen more than once but under ten times. J is TRBJ2-7 and V is TRBV28; 9 nucleotides align to TRBD1. This CDR3 has 15 residues. The germline V gene has CDR1 MDHEN and CDR2 SYDVKM. Trimming removed 6 bases from V and 4 bases from J; junction bases left unmatched: 10. CDR3 coding DNA: TGTGCCAGCAGGTTGGGACAGGGTGTTTTTTACGAGCAGTACTTC. Translation: CASRLGQGVFYEQYF.

The chain recombines TRBV7-3 with TRBJ2-1, with 9 bases matching TRBD1. J gave up 7 bases and V 5 bases, and 9 bases lay outside the gene matches. CDR1 SGHTA and CDR2 FQGTGA come from the germline V gene. The CDR3 totals 15 residues. Written as DNA, the CDR3 is TGTGCCAGCAGCCTAGGGACAGGGTTTATGAATGAGCAGTTCTTC. Amino acids: CASSLGTGFMNEQFF.

V usage is TRBV29-1 and J usage is TRBJ2-1; TRBD1 aligns across 9 bases. The CDR3 loop spans 14 amino acids. The germline V gene has CDR1 SQVTM and CDR2 ANQGSEA. Germline trimming cut 7 bases from V and 3 bases from J; bases unmatched to any gene: 7. The CDR3 DNA follows: TGCAGCGCCCACCCGGGACAGGGCTACAATGAGCAGTTCTTC. Its translation is CSAHPGQGYNEQFF.

This clone was detected only once. The chain has TRBV5-1 and TRBJ2-2, with a weak D call TRBD2 (6 bases). V shed 0 bases and J shed 10 bases, with 10 bases lying between them. In germline, CDR1 is SGHRS, CDR2 YFSETQ. The length of the CDR3 is 13 residues. DNA of the CDR3: TGCGCCAGCAGCTTGGTGGGAGGACTGGAGCTGTTTTTT. Translating gives CASSLVGGLELFF.

This clone is a singleton in its sample. The chain links TRBV9 to TRBJ2-3; possibly TRBD2 for D (5 bases). The V and J ends lost 2 bases and 5 bases respectively, with 18 bases between them. The CDR3 contains 16 residues. Germline lookup yields CDR1 SGDLS and CDR2 YYNGEE. CDR3 sequence: CASSVYSDLPGDTQYF. For the CDR3, the DNA is TGTGCCAGCAGCGTCTATAGCGACCTCCCCGGAGATACGCAGTATTTT.

V and J are TRBV19 and TRBJ2-1; TRBD2 matches at 9 bases. The CDR3 sequence is 16 residues long. Germline V lookup: CDR1 LNHDA, CDR2 SQIVND (reference sequence). The ends lost 0 bases at V and 10 bases at J; junction bases unmatched: 10. The CDR3 bases are TGTGCCAGTAGTATAGAGTGGCTAGCGGGAATTCGGGAGCAGTTCTTC. Protein sequence: CASSIEWLAGIREQFF. Full variable domain (rest looked up from reference TRBV19 and TRBJ2-1): DGGITQSPKYLFRKEGQNVTLSCEQNLNHDAMYWYRQDPGQGLRLIYYSQIVNDFQKGDIAEGYSVSREKKESFPLTVTSAQKNPTAFYLCASSIEWLAGIREQFFGPGTRLTVL.

The chain recombines TRBV7-2 with TRBJ2-3, with D hard to call. There are 13 residues in the CDR3. The germline V gene encodes CDR1 SGHTA and CDR2 FQGNSA. Trimming cost V 5 bases and J 5 bases, with 11 bases left between them. CDR3 sequence: CASSNQVGDTQYF. The DNA of the CDR3 is TGTGCCAGCAGCAACCAGGTCGGAGATACGCAGTATTTT.

This clone has more than one count but fewer than ten. This sequence joins TRBV4-3 and TRBJ2-3; TRBD2 aligns across 10 bases. Germline V gene sequence: CDR1 LGHNA, CDR2 YSLEER. The CDR3 loop spans 16 amino acids. V gave up 4 bases and J gave up 0 bases; unmatched junction bases: 4. CDR3 DNA: TGCGCCAGCAGCCGTAGAGCGGGGGGGAGCACAGATACGCAGTATTTT. Protein product: CASSRRAGGSTDTQYF.

This clone was picked up a small number of times. CDR3 sequence: CASSLVAGSGNEQFF. CDR3 bases: TGCGCCAGCAGCTTGGTAGCGGGGTCAGGGAATGAGCAGTTCTTC. The V and J genes are TRBV5-1 and TRBJ2-1, with TRBD2 matching over 8 bases. Germline V gene lookup returns CDR1 SGHRS and CDR2 YFSETQ. The CDR3 totals 15 residues. The J segment lost 7 bases and the V segment lost 0 bases, leaving 6 bases of the junction unmatched.

The chain is built from TRBV28 and TRBJ1-5; D might be TRBD1 (5 bases). Germline V CDR1 and CDR2: MDHEN, SYDVKM. Deletions cut 4 bases from V and 9 bases from J, with 10 bases between. The CDR3 is 12 amino acids. The CDR3 nucleotides read TGTGCCAGCAGTTGGGCAGGGCGGCCCCAGCATTTT. This encodes CASSWAGRPQHF.

The table lists this clone with a few counts. V gene TRBV15 combines with J gene TRBJ2-1, with 10 nucleotides matching TRBD2. The CDR3 covers 14 residues. In germline, CDR1 is LNHNV, CDR2 YYDKDF (reference sequence). Losses at the gene ends were 8 bases for V and 2 bases for J; bases not matched to a gene: 3. This CDR3 is CATGGLAAYNEQFF. The CDR3 DNA reads as TGTGCCACCGGAGGACTAGCGGCCTACAATGAGCAGTTCTTC.

The chain carries TRBV7-2 and TRBJ1-1, with 8 bases that match TRBD1. V was clipped by 5 bases and J by 8 bases; unmatched bases: 10. Germline CDR1 and CDR2: SGHTA and FQGNSA. The CDR3 sequence is 14 residues long. CDR3 DNA: TGTGCCAGCAGCGGACAGGGAACCGACCTAGAAGCTTTCTTT. Its protein product is CASSGQGTDLEAFF.

V gene TRBV28 combines with J gene TRBJ1-1; D remains unclear. The germline V gene encodes CDR1 MDHEN and CDR2 SYDVKM. V lost 3 bases, J lost 13 bases, and 15 bases lay in between. The CDR3 consists of 12 residues. The CDR3 region is CASSFLVGRGFF. The CDR3 bases are TGTGCCAGCAGTTTTCTAGTTGGTCGGGGTTTCTTT.

The chain employs TRBV5-1 and TRBJ2-2; possible D gene TRBD2, 5 bases. V lost 1 base to trimming and J lost 8 bases, with 12 bases between them. The CDR3 runs to 14 residues. Germline loops: CDR1 SGHRS, CDR2 YFSETQ. DNA for the CDR3: TGCGCCAGCAGCTTGTTTTCAACGGGGGGGGAGCTGTTTTTT. This sequence encodes CASSLFSTGGELFF.